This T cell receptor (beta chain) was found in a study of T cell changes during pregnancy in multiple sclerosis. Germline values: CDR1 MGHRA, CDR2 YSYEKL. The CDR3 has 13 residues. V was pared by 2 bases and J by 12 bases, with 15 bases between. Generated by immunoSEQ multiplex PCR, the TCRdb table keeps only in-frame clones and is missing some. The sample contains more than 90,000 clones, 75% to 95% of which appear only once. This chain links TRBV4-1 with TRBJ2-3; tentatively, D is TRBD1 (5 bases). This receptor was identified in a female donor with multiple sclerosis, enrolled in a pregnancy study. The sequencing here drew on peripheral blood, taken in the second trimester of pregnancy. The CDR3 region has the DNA TGCGCCAGCAGCCAACCGTTGGATCAGGGTCAGTATTTT. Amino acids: CASSQPLDQGQYF.